These T cell receptor beta chains were read from a single sample in a study of beta chain features in type 1 diabetes. Profiled with immunoSEQ multiplex PCR; TCRdb holds only in-frame clones, not every one. Of 900,000 or so clones listed, 17% are singletons. Input material: naive CD4+ T cells from blood. The receptors were sampled from a woman in her late teens or twenties in good health. Both conserved end residues are part of each CDR3. A D gene is named only where the DNA matches it firmly. Clone size, where shown, is once, few, many, or a class for clones that have expanded.

CDR3 DNA: TGTGCCAGTAGTCCTAGCGGACGAAGCACAGATACGCAGTATTTT
CDR3 protein: CASSPSGRSTDTQYF
V gene: TRBV19
clone size: -
D gene: TRBD2
CDR3 length: 15
J gene: TRBJ2-3

CDR3 DNA: TGTGCCAGCAGCTCGCAGGGTGGCTACACCTTC
CDR3 protein: CASSSQGGYTF
V gene: TRBV7-2
clone size: -
D gene: -
CDR3 length: 11
J gene: TRBJ1-2

CDR3 DNA: TGTGCCAGCAGCGTCTCACCTCAGGGTGGTGAGACCCAGTACTTC
CDR3 protein: CASSVSPQGGETQYF
V gene: TRBV9
clone size: few
D gene: -
CDR3 length: 15
J gene: TRBJ2-5

CDR3 DNA: TGTGCCAGTACGACCCAGGGGGTACTGTGGGCCAACGTCCTGACTTTC
CDR3 protein: CASTTQGVLWANVLTF
V gene: TRBV19
clone size: -
D gene: TRBD1
CDR3 length: 16
J gene: TRBJ2-6

CDR3 DNA: TGTGCCAGCAGTTTCGGCCTGACAGGGGAAGCCTACAATGAGCAGTTCTTC
CDR3 protein: CASSFGLTGEAYNEQFF
V gene: TRBV28
clone size: once
D gene: TRBD1
CDR3 length: 17
J gene: TRBJ2-1

CDR3 DNA: TGTGCCAGCAGCTTTGGCTCGGGAGTAGGTGCCGGGGAGCTGTTTTTT
CDR3 protein: CASSFGSGVGAGELFF
V gene: TRBV5-4
clone size: -
D gene: -
CDR3 length: 16
J gene: TRBJ2-2

CDR3 DNA: TGTGCCACCAGCAGAGATAGGTCATCCACGTCCTACAATGAGCAGTTCTTC
CDR3 protein: CATSRDRSSTSYNEQFF
V gene: TRBV15
clone size: -
D gene: -
CDR3 length: 17
J gene: TRBJ2-1

CDR3 DNA: TGTGCCAGCAGCTTCCCTGCCGCTAGGCGAGGCGGGCCATGGGAGCAGTACTTC
CDR3 protein: CASSFPAARRGGPWEQYF
V gene: TRBV28
clone size: once
D gene: -
CDR3 length: 18
J gene: TRBJ2-7

CDR3 DNA: TGTGCCAGCAGCTTAGTTGGCAACTATGGCTACACCTTC
CDR3 protein: CASSLVGNYGYTF
V gene: TRBV7-2
clone size: -
D gene: -
CDR3 length: 13
J gene: TRBJ1-2

CDR3 DNA: TGTGCCAGCAGCTTATCGGGCGGGAGCTACGAGCAGTACTTC
CDR3 protein: CASSLSGGSYEQYF
V gene: TRBV7-9
clone size: -
D gene: TRBD2
CDR3 length: 14
J gene: TRBJ2-7

CDR3 DNA: TGTGCTAGCAGCTTAGAAACAGGGGTTGAGACCCAGTACTTC
CDR3 protein: CASSLETGVETQYF
V gene: TRBV7-7
clone size: few
D gene: TRBD1
CDR3 length: 14
J gene: TRBJ2-5

CDR3 DNA: TGTGCCAGCAGTTACGAGGGACGGTACTCTGGAAACACCATATATTTT
CDR3 protein: CASSYEGRYSGNTIYF
V gene: TRBV6-6
clone size: -
D gene: -
CDR3 length: 16
J gene: TRBJ1-3

CDR3 DNA: TGTGCCAGCAGCTTGAACGGTGACTATGGCTACACCTTC
CDR3 protein: CASSLNGDYGYTF
V gene: TRBV5-4
clone size: -
D gene: -
CDR3 length: 13
J gene: TRBJ1-2

CDR3 DNA: TGTGCCAGCAGTTCACTTCGGTACTCTGGGGCCAACGTCCTGACTTTC
CDR3 protein: CASSSLRYSGANVLTF
V gene: TRBV6-5
clone size: -
D gene: -
CDR3 length: 16
J gene: TRBJ2-6

CDR3 DNA: TGTGCCAGCAGCCAGAGAACCGGGACAGGGGTCTACGAGCAGTACTTC
CDR3 protein: CASSQRTGTGVYEQYF
V gene: TRBV4-2
clone size: -
D gene: TRBD1
CDR3 length: 16
J gene: TRBJ2-7

CDR3 DNA: TGCAGCGGACGAGACAGGACGAACACTGAAGCTTTCTTT
CDR3 protein: CSGRDRTNTEAFF
V gene: TRBV29-1
clone size: -
D gene: -
CDR3 length: 13
J gene: TRBJ1-1

CDR3 DNA: TGTGCCAGCAGCTTAGGAATCCAGGGGGCCACAGATACGCAGTATTTT
CDR3 protein: CASSLGIQGATDTQYF
V gene: TRBV7-9
clone size: -
D gene: TRBD1
CDR3 length: 16
J gene: TRBJ2-3

CDR3 DNA: TGTGCCAGCAGCTTGGTAGACGGGAAGACCCAGTACTTC
CDR3 protein: CASSLVDGKTQYF
V gene: TRBV5-6
clone size: -
D gene: -
CDR3 length: 13
J gene: TRBJ2-5

CDR3 DNA: TGTGCCGCCGGGCCACAGGGCGGCTATGGCTACACCTTC
CDR3 protein: CAAGPQGGYGYTF
V gene: TRBV6-1
clone size: few
D gene: -
CDR3 length: 13
J gene: TRBJ1-2

CDR3 DNA: TGTGCCATCAGAGGATTTCTCAATGAGCAGTTCTTC
CDR3 protein: CAIRGFLNEQFF
V gene: TRBV10-3
clone size: many
D gene: -
CDR3 length: 12
J gene: TRBJ2-1

CDR3 DNA: TGTGCCAGCAGCGCCCGGACACTGACAAGCAATGAGCAGTTCTTC
CDR3 protein: CASSARTLTSNEQFF
V gene: TRBV7-2
clone size: -
D gene: -
CDR3 length: 15
J gene: TRBJ2-1

CDR3 DNA: TGTGCCAGCAGTTCCCGGGACAGGGCCTCCTACGAGCAGTACTTC
CDR3 protein: CASSSRDRASYEQYF
V gene: TRBV6-5
clone size: -
D gene: TRBD1
CDR3 length: 15
J gene: TRBJ2-7

CDR3 DNA: TGTGCCAGTCAACAGGGTGACTATGGCTACACCTTC
CDR3 protein: CASQQGDYGYTF
V gene: TRBV5-6
clone size: few
D gene: -
CDR3 length: 12
J gene: TRBJ1-2

CDR3 DNA: TGTGCCAGCAGATTCCGGGACAGGCCTGCTAATGGCTACACCTTC
CDR3 protein: CASRFRDRPANGYTF
V gene: TRBV28
clone size: -
D gene: TRBD1
CDR3 length: 15
J gene: TRBJ1-2

CDR3 DNA: TGCAGCGTTGTAGGTGTGGGACTCCAAGAGACCCAGTACTTC
CDR3 protein: CSVVGVGLQETQYF
V gene: TRBV29-1
clone size: few
D gene: -
CDR3 length: 14
J gene: TRBJ2-5

CDR3 DNA: TGTGCCAGCAGCTTGGTACGCAGGGGGGTATCTAGCAATGAGCAGTTCTTC
CDR3 protein: CASSLVRRGVSSNEQFF
V gene: TRBV5-4
clone size: -
D gene: -
CDR3 length: 17
J gene: TRBJ2-1

CDR3 DNA: TGTGCCAGCAGCTTAGGCGGGGCGAACACTGAAGCTTTCTTT
CDR3 protein: CASSLGGANTEAFF
V gene: TRBV7-2
clone size: few
D gene: -
CDR3 length: 14
J gene: TRBJ1-1

CDR3 DNA: TGTGCCAGCAGGAACCGATTAGAGACCCAGTACTTC
CDR3 protein: CASRNRLETQYF
V gene: TRBV6-5
clone size: -
D gene: -
CDR3 length: 12
J gene: TRBJ2-5

CDR3 DNA: TGTGCCAGCAGCTTAATCGACGGCACTGAAGCTTTCTTT
CDR3 protein: CASSLIDGTEAFF
V gene: TRBV13
clone size: -
D gene: -
CDR3 length: 13
J gene: TRBJ1-1

CDR3 DNA: TGTGCCAGCAGCCAAATACAGGGGTACACTGAAGCTTTCTTT
CDR3 protein: CASSQIQGYTEAFF
V gene: TRBV14
clone size: -
D gene: TRBD1
CDR3 length: 14
J gene: TRBJ1-1

CDR3 DNA: TGTGCCAGCAGCTTCCTAGGGGATCAGCCCCAGCATTTT
CDR3 protein: CASSFLGDQPQHF
V gene: TRBV7-2
clone size: few
D gene: -
CDR3 length: 13
J gene: TRBJ1-5

CDR3 DNA: TGTGCCAGCAGCCATTATAGCGGGAGGGCCACCTACGAGCAGTACTTC
CDR3 protein: CASSHYSGRATYEQYF
V gene: TRBV5-6
clone size: few
D gene: TRBD2
CDR3 length: 16
J gene: TRBJ2-7

CDR3 DNA: TGTGCCAGCAGCTTAAGTGATGGGCGGGACAGGGAGTACTTC
CDR3 protein: CASSLSDGRDREYF
V gene: TRBV7-2
clone size: few
D gene: TRBD1
CDR3 length: 14
J gene: TRBJ2-7

CDR3 DNA: TGTGCCAGCAGTTATAGTCGTGGGGCCTACGAGCAGTACTTC
CDR3 protein: CASSYSRGAYEQYF
V gene: TRBV6-6
clone size: few
D gene: -
CDR3 length: 14
J gene: TRBJ2-7

CDR3 DNA: TGTGCCAGCACCTCCTTGGGGACGGGAGAGACCCAGTACTTC
CDR3 protein: CASTSLGTGETQYF
V gene: TRBV2
clone size: -
D gene: -
CDR3 length: 14
J gene: TRBJ2-5

CDR3 DNA: TGTGCCAGCAGCCGCTATTCGGACTCTAACTACAATGAGCAGTTCTTC
CDR3 protein: CASSRYSDSNYNEQFF
V gene: TRBV4-2
clone size: -
D gene: -
CDR3 length: 16
J gene: TRBJ2-1

CDR3 DNA: TGTGCCAGCAGCTTAGACGCGAGAAGGTACGAGCAGTACTTC
CDR3 protein: CASSLDARRYEQYF
V gene: TRBV7-2
clone size: few
D gene: -
CDR3 length: 14
J gene: TRBJ2-7

CDR3 DNA: TGTGCCAGCAGTTCGCCCCATCCCCCCTACGAGCAGTACTTC
CDR3 protein: CASSSPHPPYEQYF
V gene: TRBV28
clone size: -
D gene: -
CDR3 length: 14
J gene: TRBJ2-7

CDR3 DNA: TGTGCCAGCAGCGTAAAGGCCCACCCAGATACGCAGTATTTT
CDR3 protein: CASSVKAHPDTQYF
V gene: TRBV9
clone size: few
D gene: -
CDR3 length: 14
J gene: TRBJ2-3

CDR3 DNA: TGTGCCAGCAGCCAGACTAGCGGGAAAGCCTACGAGCAGTACTTC
CDR3 protein: CASSQTSGKAYEQYF
V gene: TRBV7-2
clone size: -
D gene: TRBD2
CDR3 length: 15
J gene: TRBJ2-7

CDR3 DNA: TGTGCCAGCAGCTCCGCTAGCGCGAAGACCCAGTACTTC
CDR3 protein: CASSSASAKTQYF
V gene: TRBV7-2
clone size: -
D gene: -
CDR3 length: 13
J gene: TRBJ2-5

CDR3 DNA: TGCGCCAGCAGCCAAGATCTGGTAGACAGGCTCGTCCCCGGGGAGCTGTTTTTT
CDR3 protein: CASSQDLVDRLVPGELFF
V gene: TRBV4-3
clone size: -
D gene: -
CDR3 length: 18
J gene: TRBJ2-2

CDR3 DNA: TGCGCCAGCAGCTTGGGTGCAGATACGCAGTATTTT
CDR3 protein: CASSLGADTQYF
V gene: TRBV5-1
clone size: -
D gene: -
CDR3 length: 12
J gene: TRBJ2-3

CDR3 DNA: TGCGCCAGCAGCCAAGAGCTAGCGGGAGAGCATTACGAGCAGTACTTC
CDR3 protein: CASSQELAGEHYEQYF
V gene: TRBV4-3
clone size: -
D gene: TRBD2
CDR3 length: 16
J gene: TRBJ2-7

CDR3 DNA: TGTGCCAGCAGCCCTATTAGCGGGAGGGCCCCCGGGGAGCTGTTTTTT
CDR3 protein: CASSPISGRAPGELFF
V gene: TRBV7-6
clone size: -
D gene: TRBD2
CDR3 length: 16
J gene: TRBJ2-2

CDR3 DNA: TGTGCCAGCAGCCCCACCCCCGGGAACACTGAAGCTTTCTTT
CDR3 protein: CASSPTPGNTEAFF
V gene: TRBV7-2
clone size: few
D gene: -
CDR3 length: 14
J gene: TRBJ1-1

CDR3 DNA: TGCGCCAGCAGCCAGGGGGACAGGGGAGTAGGGACCCAGTACTTC
CDR3 protein: CASSQGDRGVGTQYF
V gene: TRBV4-1
clone size: few
D gene: TRBD1
CDR3 length: 15
J gene: TRBJ2-5

CDR3 DNA: TGTGCCAGCAGCCGAAGACTAGCGGAAGAGACCCAGTACTTC
CDR3 protein: CASSRRLAEETQYF
V gene: TRBV6-5
clone size: few
D gene: TRBD2
CDR3 length: 14
J gene: TRBJ2-5

CDR3 DNA: TGTGCCAGCAGGGTGGGAACAGATACGCAGTATTTT
CDR3 protein: CASRVGTDTQYF
V gene: TRBV11-2
clone size: -
D gene: -
CDR3 length: 12
J gene: TRBJ2-3

CDR3 DNA: TGCGCCAGCAGCCAAGTAGGGTCTAGCGGGAGCCGCAATGAGCAGTTCTTC
CDR3 protein: CASSQVGSSGSRNEQFF
V gene: TRBV4-3
clone size: few
D gene: TRBD2
CDR3 length: 17
J gene: TRBJ2-1